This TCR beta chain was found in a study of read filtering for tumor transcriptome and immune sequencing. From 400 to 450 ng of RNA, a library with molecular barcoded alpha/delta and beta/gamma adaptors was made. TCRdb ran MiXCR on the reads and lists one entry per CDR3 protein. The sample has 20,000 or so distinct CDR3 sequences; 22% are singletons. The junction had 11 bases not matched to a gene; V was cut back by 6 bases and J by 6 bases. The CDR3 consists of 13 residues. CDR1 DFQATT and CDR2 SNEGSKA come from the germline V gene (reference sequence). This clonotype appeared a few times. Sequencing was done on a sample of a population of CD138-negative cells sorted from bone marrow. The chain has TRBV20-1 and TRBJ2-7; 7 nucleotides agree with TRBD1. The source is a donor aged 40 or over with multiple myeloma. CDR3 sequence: CSAAHNDRAEQYF. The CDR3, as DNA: TGCAGTGCCGCACACAACGACAGGGCCGAGCAGTACTTC.